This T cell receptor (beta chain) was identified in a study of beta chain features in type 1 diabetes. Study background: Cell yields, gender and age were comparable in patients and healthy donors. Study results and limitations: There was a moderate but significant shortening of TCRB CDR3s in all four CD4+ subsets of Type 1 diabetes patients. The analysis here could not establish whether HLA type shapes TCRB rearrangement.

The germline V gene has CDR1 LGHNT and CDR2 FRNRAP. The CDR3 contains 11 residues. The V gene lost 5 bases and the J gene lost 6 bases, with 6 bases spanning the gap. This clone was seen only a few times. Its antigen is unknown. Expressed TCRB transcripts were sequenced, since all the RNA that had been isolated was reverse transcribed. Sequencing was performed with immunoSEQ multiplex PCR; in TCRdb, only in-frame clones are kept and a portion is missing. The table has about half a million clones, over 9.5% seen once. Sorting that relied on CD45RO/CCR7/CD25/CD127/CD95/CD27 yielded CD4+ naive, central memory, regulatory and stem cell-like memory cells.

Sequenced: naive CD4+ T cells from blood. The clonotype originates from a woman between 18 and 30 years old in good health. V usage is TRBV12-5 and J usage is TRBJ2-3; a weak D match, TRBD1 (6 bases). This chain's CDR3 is CASGTGDTQYF. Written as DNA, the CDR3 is TGTGCTAGTGGTACAGGGGATACGCAGTATTTT.